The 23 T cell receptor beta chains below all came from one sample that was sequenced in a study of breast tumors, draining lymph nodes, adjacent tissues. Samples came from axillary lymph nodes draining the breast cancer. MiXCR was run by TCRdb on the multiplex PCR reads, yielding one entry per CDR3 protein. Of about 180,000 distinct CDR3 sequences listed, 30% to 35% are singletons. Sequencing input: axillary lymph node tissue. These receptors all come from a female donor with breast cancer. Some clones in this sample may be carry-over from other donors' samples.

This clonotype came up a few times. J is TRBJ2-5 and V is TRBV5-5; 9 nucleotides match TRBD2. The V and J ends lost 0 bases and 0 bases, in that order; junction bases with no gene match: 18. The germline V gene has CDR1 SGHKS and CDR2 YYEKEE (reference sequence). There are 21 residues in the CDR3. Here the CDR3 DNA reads TGTGCCAGCAGCTTGGGAGCCCCAGCGGGGGGAAGTAGTTTAGACCAAGAGACCCAGTACTTC. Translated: CASSLGAPAGGSSLDQETQYF. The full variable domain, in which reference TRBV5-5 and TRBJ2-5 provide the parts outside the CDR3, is DAGVTQSPTHLIKTRGQQVTLRCSPISGHKSVSWYQQVLGQGPQFIFQYYEKEERGRGNFPDRFSARQFPNYSSELNVNALLLGDSALYLCASSLGAPAGGSSLDQETQYFGPGTRLLVL.

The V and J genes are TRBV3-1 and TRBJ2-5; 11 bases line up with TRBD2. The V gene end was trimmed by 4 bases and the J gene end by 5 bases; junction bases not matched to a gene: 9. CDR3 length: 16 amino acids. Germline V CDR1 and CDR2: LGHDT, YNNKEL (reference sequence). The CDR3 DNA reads TGTGCCAGCAGCCGCTTAACTAGCGGGGGTCTGGAGACCCAGTACTTC. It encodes CASSRLTSGGLETQYF.

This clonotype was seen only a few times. CDR3 sequence reads: CASSPVTVSSYEQYF. The CDR3 DNA sequence: TGTGCCAGCAGCCCTGTAACAGTGTCATCCTACGAGCAGTACTTC. This chain joins TRBV12-1 and TRBJ2-7; the D call of TRBD1 is as the table states it, not checked on the DNA. TRBV12-1 is labeled a pseudogene. The CDR3 spans 15 residues.

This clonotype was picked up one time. CDR3 region: CASSPTSGRFYEQYF. In nucleotides, the CDR3 is TGTGCCAGCAGCCCGACTAGCGGGAGGTTCTACGAGCAGTACTTC. This chain uses TRBV14 with TRBJ2-7; TRBD2 matches 13 bases. This CDR3 region has 15 residues. V lost 4 bases, J lost 3 bases, and 3 bases stayed unmatched. Per the germline V gene, CDR1 is SGHDN and CDR2 is FVKESK.

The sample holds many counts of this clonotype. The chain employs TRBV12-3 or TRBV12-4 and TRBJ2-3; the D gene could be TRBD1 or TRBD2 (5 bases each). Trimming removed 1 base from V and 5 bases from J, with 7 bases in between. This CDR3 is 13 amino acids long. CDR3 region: CASSLEGRDTQYF. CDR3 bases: TGTGCCAGCAGTTTAGAGGGGAGAGATACGCAGTATTTT.

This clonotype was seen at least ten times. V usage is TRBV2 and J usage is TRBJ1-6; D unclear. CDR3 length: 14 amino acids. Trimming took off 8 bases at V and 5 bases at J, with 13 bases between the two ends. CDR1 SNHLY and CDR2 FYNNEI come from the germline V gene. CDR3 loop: CASLWTGNNSPLHF. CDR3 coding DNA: TGTGCCAGCCTATGGACGGGTAATAATTCACCCCTCCACTTT.

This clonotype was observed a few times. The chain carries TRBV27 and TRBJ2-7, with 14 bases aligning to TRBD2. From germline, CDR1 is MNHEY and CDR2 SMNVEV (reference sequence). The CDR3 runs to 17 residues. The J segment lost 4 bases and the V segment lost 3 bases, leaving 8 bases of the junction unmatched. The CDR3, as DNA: TGTGCCAGCAGTTTTCGGGGGACTAGCGGGAGAGAGTACGAGCAGTACTTC. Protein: CASSFRGTSGREYEQYF.

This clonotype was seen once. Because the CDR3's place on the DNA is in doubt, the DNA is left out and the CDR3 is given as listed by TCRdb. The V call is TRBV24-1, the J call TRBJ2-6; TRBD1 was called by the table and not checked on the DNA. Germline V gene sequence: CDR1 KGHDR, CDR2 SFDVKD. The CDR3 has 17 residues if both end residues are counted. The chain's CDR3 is CATSDLGQGELWLHLRF.

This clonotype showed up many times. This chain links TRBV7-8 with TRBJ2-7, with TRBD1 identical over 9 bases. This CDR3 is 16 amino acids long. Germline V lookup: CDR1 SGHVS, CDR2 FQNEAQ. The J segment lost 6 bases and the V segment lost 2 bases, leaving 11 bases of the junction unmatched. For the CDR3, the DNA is TGTGCCAGCAGCTTAACACAGGGGGCGATAAGGGGCGAGCAGTACTTC. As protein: CASSLTQGAIRGEQYF.

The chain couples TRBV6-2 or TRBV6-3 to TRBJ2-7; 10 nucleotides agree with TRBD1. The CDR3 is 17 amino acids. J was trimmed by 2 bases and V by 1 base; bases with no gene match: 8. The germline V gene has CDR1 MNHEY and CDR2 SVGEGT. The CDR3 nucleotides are TGTGCCAGCAGTTACTGTACCGGGACAGGGGACACCTACGAGCAGTACTTC. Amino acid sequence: CASSYCTGTGDTYEQYF.

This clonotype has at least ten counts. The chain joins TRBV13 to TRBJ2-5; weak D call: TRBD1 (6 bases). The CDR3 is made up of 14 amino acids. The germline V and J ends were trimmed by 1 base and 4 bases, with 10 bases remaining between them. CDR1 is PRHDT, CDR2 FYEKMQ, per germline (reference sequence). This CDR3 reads CASSLVQGRETQYF. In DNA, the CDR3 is TGTGCCAGCAGCTTAGTGCAGGGGCGAGAGACCCAGTACTTC. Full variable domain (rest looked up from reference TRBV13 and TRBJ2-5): AAGVIQSPRHLIKEKRETATLKCYPIPRHDTVYWYQQGPGQDPQFLISFYEKMQSDKGSIPDRFSAQQFSDYHSELNMSSLELGDSALYFCASSLVQGRETQYFGPGTRLLVL.

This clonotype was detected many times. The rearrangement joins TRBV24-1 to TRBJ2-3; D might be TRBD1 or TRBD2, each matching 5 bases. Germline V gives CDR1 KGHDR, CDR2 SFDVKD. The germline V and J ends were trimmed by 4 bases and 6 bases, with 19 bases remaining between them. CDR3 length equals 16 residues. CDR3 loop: CATSDRGATVSDTQYF. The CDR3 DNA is TGTGCCACCAGTGACCGAGGGGCCACGGTCAGTGATACGCAGTATTTT.

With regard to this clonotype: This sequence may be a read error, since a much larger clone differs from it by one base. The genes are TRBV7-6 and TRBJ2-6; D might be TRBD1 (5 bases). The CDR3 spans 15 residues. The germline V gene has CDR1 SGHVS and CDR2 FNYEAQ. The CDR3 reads CASSRPYSGANVLPF. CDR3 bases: TGTGCCAGCAGCCGACCGTACTCTGGGGCCAACGTCCTGCCTTTC.

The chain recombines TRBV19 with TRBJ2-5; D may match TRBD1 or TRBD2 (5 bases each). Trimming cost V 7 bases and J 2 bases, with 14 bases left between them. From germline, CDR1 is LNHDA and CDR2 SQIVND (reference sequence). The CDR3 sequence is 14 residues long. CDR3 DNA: TGTGCCAGTACCATTACAGGAGGTCAAGAGACCCAGTACTTC. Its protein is CASTITGGQETQYF. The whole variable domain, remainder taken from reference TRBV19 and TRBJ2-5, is DGGITQSPKYLFRKEGQNVTLSCEQNLNHDAMYWYRQDPGQGLRLIYYSQIVNDFQKGDIAEGYSVSREKKESFPLTVTSAQKNPTAFYLCASTITGGQETQYFGPGTRLLVL.

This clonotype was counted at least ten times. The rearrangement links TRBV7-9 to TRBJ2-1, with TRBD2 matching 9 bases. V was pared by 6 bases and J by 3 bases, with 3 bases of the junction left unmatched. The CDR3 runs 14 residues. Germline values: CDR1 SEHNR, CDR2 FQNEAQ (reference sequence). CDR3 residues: CASRSSGNYNEQFF. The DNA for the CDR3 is TGTGCCAGCAGATCTAGCGGGAACTACAATGAGCAGTTCTTC.

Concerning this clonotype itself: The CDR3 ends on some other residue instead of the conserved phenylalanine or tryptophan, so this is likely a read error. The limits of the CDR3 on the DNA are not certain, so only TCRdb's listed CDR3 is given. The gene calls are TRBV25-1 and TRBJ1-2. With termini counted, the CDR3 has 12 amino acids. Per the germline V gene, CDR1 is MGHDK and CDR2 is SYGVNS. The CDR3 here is CASSAGNYGYTA.

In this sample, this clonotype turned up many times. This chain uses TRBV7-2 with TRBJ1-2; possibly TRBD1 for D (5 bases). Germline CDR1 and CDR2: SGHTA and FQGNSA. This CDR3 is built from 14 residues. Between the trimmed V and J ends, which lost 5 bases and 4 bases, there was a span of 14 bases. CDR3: CASSPDPGPYGYTF. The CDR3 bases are TGTGCCAGCAGCCCCGACCCAGGGCCCTATGGCTACACCTTC.

CDR3 region: CASSLEGSSAVEQFF. Here the CDR3 DNA reads TGCGCCAGCAGCTTGGAAGGGAGCTCCGCGGTCGAGCAGTTCTTC. The V gene is TRBV5-1, the J gene TRBJ2-1; a weak D match, TRBD2 (5 bases). V shed 0 bases and J shed 10 bases, with 17 bases lying between them. Germline V CDR1 and CDR2: SGHRS, YFSETQ. CDR3 length equals 15 residues.

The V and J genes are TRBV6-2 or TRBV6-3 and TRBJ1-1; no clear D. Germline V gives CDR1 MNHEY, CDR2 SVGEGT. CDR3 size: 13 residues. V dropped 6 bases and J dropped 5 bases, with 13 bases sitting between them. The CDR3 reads CASRDDRRTEAFF. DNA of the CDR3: TGTGCCAGCAGAGATGACCGGAGAACTGAAGCTTTCTTT.

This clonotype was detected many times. DNA of the CDR3: TGTGCCAGCAGCTTAGAGCGGGGCCACTTTTATACGCAGTATTTT. It is translated as CASSLERGHFYTQYF. V is TRBV7-2 and J is TRBJ2-3; 7 bases map to TRBD2. Per germline, CDR1 SGHTA and CDR2 FQGNSA. With 1 base clipped from V and 7 bases from J, the junction kept 8 bases outside the gene matches. CDR3 length: 15 amino acids.

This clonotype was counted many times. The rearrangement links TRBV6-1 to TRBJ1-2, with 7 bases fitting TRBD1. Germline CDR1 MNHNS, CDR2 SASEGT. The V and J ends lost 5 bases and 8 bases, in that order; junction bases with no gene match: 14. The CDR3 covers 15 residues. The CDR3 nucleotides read TGTGCCAGCAGTAGGACGTCGACAGGGAGGGAGGGCTACACCTTC. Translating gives CASSRTSTGREGYTF.

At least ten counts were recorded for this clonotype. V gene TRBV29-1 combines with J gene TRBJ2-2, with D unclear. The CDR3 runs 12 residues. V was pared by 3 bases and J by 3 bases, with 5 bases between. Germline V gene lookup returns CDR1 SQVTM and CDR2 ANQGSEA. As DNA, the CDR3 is TGCAGCGTTGACGAGGACACCGGGGAGCTGTTTTTT. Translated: CSVDEDTGELFF.

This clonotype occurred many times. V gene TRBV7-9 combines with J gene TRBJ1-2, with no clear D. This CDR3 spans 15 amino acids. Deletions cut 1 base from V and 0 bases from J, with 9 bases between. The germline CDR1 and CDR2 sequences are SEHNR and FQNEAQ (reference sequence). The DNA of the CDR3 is TGTGCCAGCAGCTTAGTGTCAGCTACTAACTATGGCTACACCTTC. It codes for CASSLVSATNYGYTF.